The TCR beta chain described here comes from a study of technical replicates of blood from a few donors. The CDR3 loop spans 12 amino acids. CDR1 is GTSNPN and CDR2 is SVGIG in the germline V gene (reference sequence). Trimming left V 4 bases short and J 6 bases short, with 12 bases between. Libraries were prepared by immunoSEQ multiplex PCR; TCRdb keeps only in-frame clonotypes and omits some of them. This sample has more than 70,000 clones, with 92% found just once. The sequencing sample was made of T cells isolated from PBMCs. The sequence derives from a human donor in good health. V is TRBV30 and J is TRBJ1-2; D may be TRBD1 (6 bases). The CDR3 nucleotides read TGTGCCTGGAAACAGGGAGCGGATGGCTACACCTTC. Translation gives CAWKQGADGYTF.